These 3 T cell receptor beta chains share one sample of origin, sequenced in a study of shared clonotypes between healthy human individuals. The protocol was immunoSEQ multiplex PCR, while the TCRdb copy is restricted to in-frame clones and leaves out a portion. Of about 2.4 million clones in the sample, 85% to 95% are singletons; the top ten hold 0.13% to 0.15%. Material: naive CD4+ T cells sorted from blood. The subset was: CD45RA+ positively selected. The receptor set was obtained from a man between 18 and 29 years old in good health.

The chain couples TRBV20-1 to TRBJ2-5; D is unresolved. Trimming cost V 2 bases and J 5 bases, with 6 bases left between them. The V gene's germline CDR1 is DFQATT and CDR2 SNEGSKA (reference sequence). CDR3 size: 11 residues. The CDR3 bases are TGCAGTGCTAGATCGCTGGAGACCCAGTACTTC. Its translation: CSARSLETQYF.

The V and J genes are TRBV5-1 and TRBJ1-2; 7 bases line up with TRBD1. V shed 6 bases and J 4 bases; nucleotides not matched to a gene: 6. The CDR3 contains 13 residues. Per the germline V gene, CDR1 is SGHRS and CDR2 is YFSETQ. The CDR3 region has the DNA TGCGCCAGCAACCCGGGGACAGCCTATGGCTACACCTTC. Translating gives CASNPGTAYGYTF.

The rearrangement uses TRBV10-3 and TRBJ2-1, with 15 positions matching TRBD2. This CDR3 region has 19 residues. After removal of 0 bases from V and 4 bases from J, the junction contained 7 bases not matched to a gene. Per the germline V gene, CDR1 is ENHRY and CDR2 is SYGVKD. This CDR3 reads CAISESWTSGRAGYNEQFF. As DNA, the CDR3 is TGTGCCATCAGTGAGTCGTGGACTAGCGGGAGGGCCGGGTACAATGAGCAGTTCTTC.